This paragraph reports one T cell receptor beta chain. The data are from a study of blood T cell repertoires in COVID-19. Study-wide context: In each case, the material was cDNA or gDNA derived from T cells, B-cell-depleted T cells, or PBMCs.

Source study methods: Amplified reference gene primers provided the basis for estimating nucleated cell counts. Using immunoSEQ multiplex PCR, the repertoire was profiled, and TCRdb retains in-frame clones only, with some absent. The V and J calls and clone size were taken over from that table, and D and trimming were inferred from the DNA. The sample contains about 300,000 clones, around 88% of which appear only once. V was cut by 4 bases and J by 3 bases, with 15 bases left in between. This CDR3 comprises 14 residues. The germline V gene has CDR1 GTSNPN and CDR2 SVGIG (reference sequence). V is TRBV30 and J is TRBJ2-5; TRBD2 might be the D (5 bases). The sample was peripheral blood. The TCR sequence derives from a woman in her twenties or thirties who had recovered from COVID-19. The CDR3: CAWKLGLGEETQYF. The CDR3 nucleotides read TGTGCCTGGAAGTTGGGATTGGGAGAAGAGACCCAGTACTTC.